Listed below are T cell receptor beta chains from one sample, sequenced in a study of shared clonotypes between healthy human individuals. The protocol was immunoSEQ multiplex PCR, while the TCRdb copy is restricted to in-frame clones and leaves out a portion. This table has 1,100,000 or so clones, about four fifths appearing once. Input material: memory CD4+ T cells from PBMCs. The receptor set was obtained from a young man in good health. Some clones in this sample may be carry-over from other donors' samples. Both conserved end residues are part of each CDR3. A D gene is named only where the DNA matches it firmly. Clone size is stated in some rows and not others, as once, few, many or a class when expanded.

J | D | length | size | V | CDR3 | DNA
TRBJ1-1 | . | 14 | . | TRBV18 | CASSPELRGDEAFF | TGTGCCAGCTCACCGGAGTTAAGGGGAGATGAAGCTTTCTTT
TRBJ1-3 | TRBD1 | 13 | . | TRBV6-5 | CASGTDSGNTIYF | TGTGCCAGTGGGACAGACTCTGGAAACACCATATATTTT
TRBJ1-3 | . | 13 | once | TRBV5-6 | CASSLLAGNTIYF | TGTGCCAGCAGCTTGTTAGCAGGAAACACCATATATTTT
TRBJ2-6 | . | 15 | once | TRBV9 | CASSGGGDRQGVLTF | TGTGCCAGCAGCGGTGGAGGGGACCGACAGGGCGTCCTGACTTTC
TRBJ2-5 | . | 13 | . | TRBV6-1 | CASSEQAGETQYF | TGTGCCAGCAGTGAACAGGCCGGGGAGACCCAGTACTTC
TRBJ2-7 | . | 14 | . | TRBV19 | CASSMRAGAYEQYF | TGTGCCAGTAGTATGAGGGCCGGCGCCTACGAGCAGTACTTC
TRBJ1-1 | . | 13 | . | TRBV7-2 | CASSFMLNTEAFF | TGTGCCAGCAGCTTTATGTTAAACACTGAAGCTTTCTTT
TRBJ2-3 | . | 14 | few | TRBV7-2 | CASRLPPRGDTQYF | TGTGCCAGCCGTCTCCCCCCTAGGGGAGATACGCAGTATTTT
TRBJ1-4 | . | 15 | . | TRBV4-2 | CASRNKLGANEKLFF | TGTGCCAGCAGAAATAAATTAGGGGCTAATGAAAAACTGTTTTTT
TRBJ1-2 | . | 14 | once | TRBV11-2 | CASSLAGINYGYTF | TGTGCCAGCAGCTTAGCTGGAATTAACTATGGCTACACCTTC
TRBJ2-5 | . | 13 | . | TRBV30 | CAWDFLGGETQYF | TGTGCCTGGGATTTTTTAGGAGGAGAGACCCAGTACTTC
TRBJ2-1 | . | 16 | . | TRBV28 | CASTDGGGRKLNEQFF | TGTGCCAGCACCGACGGTGGGGGACGGAAGCTCAATGAGCAGTTCTTC
TRBJ2-1 | TRBD2 | 14 | once | TRBV29-1 | CSVSGLAGGNEQFF | TGCAGCGTTTCTGGACTAGCGGGAGGCAATGAGCAGTTCTTC
TRBJ2-3 | TRBD2 | 15 | . | TRBV5-4 | CASIGTSGTTDTQYF | TGTGCCAGCATCGGGACTAGCGGGACGACAGATACGCAGTATTTT
TRBJ2-1 | TRBD1 | 15 | . | TRBV4-1 | CASSPGQITYNEQFF | TGCGCCAGCAGCCCGGGACAGATAACCTACAATGAGCAGTTCTTC
TRBJ2-3 | TRBD2 | 15 | once | TRBV28 | CASSFSGRAGGLQYF | TGTGCCAGCAGTTTTAGCGGGAGGGCCGGCGGCTTACAGTATTTT
TRBJ1-2 | TRBD1 | 13 | . | TRBV5-1 | CASSRTGDNGYTF | TGCGCCAGCAGTCGGACAGGGGATAATGGCTACACCTTC
TRBJ2-3 | . | 13 | . | TRBV5-6 | CASGGTGTDTQYF | TGTGCCAGCGGGGGGACAGGCACAGATACGCAGTATTTT
TRBJ2-2 | . | 15 | . | TRBV4-1 | CASSQAQGNTGELFF | TGCGCCAGCAGCCAAGCGCAGGGCAACACCGGGGAGCTGTTTTTT
TRBJ2-5 | TRBD2 | 15 | . | TRBV25-1 | CASSYALAGKETQYF | TGTGCCAGCAGTTACGCACTAGCGGGAAAGGAGACCCAGTACTTC
TRBJ2-6 | . | 15 | . | TRBV27 | CASKLRSFGANVLTF | TGTGCCAGCAAATTAAGGAGCTTTGGGGCCAACGTCCTGACTTTC
TRBJ1-4 | . | 13 | few | TRBV2 | CASSRGLNEKLFF | TGTGCCAGCAGCCGGGGCCTTAATGAAAAACTGTTTTTT
TRBJ2-1 | . | 15 | . | TRBV18 | CASSPGLGDYNEQFF | TGTGCCAGCTCACCGGGACTCGGCGATTACAATGAGCAGTTCTTC
TRBJ2-7 | TRBD1 | 14 | once | TRBV27 | CASSPQTGTYEQYF | TGTGCCAGCAGTCCGCAGACAGGGACCTACGAGCAGTACTTC
TRBJ2-7 | . | 13 | once | TRBV7-8 | CASSHSWVYEQYF | TGTGCCAGCAGCCACTCGTGGGTCTACGAGCAGTACTTC
TRBJ2-7 | . | 14 | . | TRBV10-3 | CAIRGDTERGEQYF | TGTGCCATCAGGGGGGACACCGAAAGAGGGGAGCAGTACTTC
TRBJ2-2 | TRBD1 | 16 | . | TRBV5-1 | CASSPRAGGRGGELFF | TGCGCCAGCAGCCCCCGGGCAGGGGGTCGGGGCGGGGAGCTGTTTTTT
TRBJ2-7 | TRBD1 | 16 | . | TRBV18 | CASSPQGGGSSYEQYF | TGTGCCAGCTCACCACAAGGGGGCGGAAGCTCCTACGAGCAGTACTTC
TRBJ2-7 | TRBD1 | 15 | many | TRBV18 | CASSPLQGESAQQYF | TGTGCCAGCTCACCCCTACAGGGGGAGTCCGCACAGCAGTACTTC
TRBJ2-3 | . | 13 | . | TRBV7-9 | CASSRQMPDTQYF | TGTGCCAGCAGTCGACAGATGCCAGATACGCAGTATTTT
TRBJ1-1 | . | 13 | . | TRBV7-3 | CASSLKADGEAFF | TGTGCCAGCAGCTTAAAGGCAGACGGCGAAGCTTTCTTT
TRBJ1-1 | . | 13 | . | TRBV30 | CAWSVRGGTEAFF | TGTGCCTGGAGTGTCCGGGGGGGGACTGAAGCTTTCTTT
TRBJ2-2 | . | 15 | . | TRBV28 | CASSQLAGQTGELFF | TGTGCCAGCAGCCAGCTGGCGGGACAGACCGGGGAGCTGTTTTTT
TRBJ2-7 | . | 14 | . | TRBV5-1 | CASKGSRGGYEQYF | TGCGCCAGCAAGGGTAGCCGAGGAGGCTACGAGCAGTACTTC
TRBJ2-1 | . | 12 | . | TRBV28 | CATHRVGNEQFF | TGTGCCACCCACAGGGTAGGAAATGAGCAGTTCTTC
TRBJ2-1 | . | 12 | . | TRBV28 | CASSSTPPEQFF | TGTGCCAGCAGTTCTACCCCCCCTGAGCAGTTCTTC
TRBJ1-5 | . | 17 | . | TRBV28 | CASSRRSLGVRRQPQHF | TGTGCCAGCAGCCGAAGGTCCCTGGGGGTACGAAGGCAGCCCCAGCATTTT
TRBJ2-1 | TRBD2 | 15 | . | TRBV5-1 | CASSGQGTSGNEQFF | TGCGCCAGCAGCGGTCAGGGGACTAGCGGCAATGAGCAGTTCTTC
TRBJ2-7 | . | 16 | once | TRBV2 | CASSKYSSDSSYEQYF | TGTGCCAGCAGTAAGTACTCTAGCGACAGCTCCTACGAGCAGTACTTC
TRBJ1-1 | . | 13 | . | TRBV6-1 | CASSAIQNTEAFF | TGTGCCAGCAGTGCCATACAGAACACTGAAGCTTTCTTT
TRBJ1-1 | . | 14 | . | TRBV5-6 | CASSLAGPNTEAFF | TGTGCCAGCAGCTTAGCAGGGCCGAACACTGAAGCTTTCTTT
TRBJ2-3 | TRBD2 | 17 | . | TRBV5-4 | CASSSRSGSNQADTQYF | TGTGCCAGCAGCTCCCGAAGCGGGAGTAATCAGGCAGATACGCAGTATTTT
TRBJ1-1 | . | 14 | few | TRBV30 | CAWSAGRLNTEAFF | TGTGCCTGGAGTGCGGGACGGTTGAACACTGAAGCTTTCTTT
TRBJ2-1 | TRBD2 | 16 | . | TRBV7-2 | CASSRSSGRVGNEQFF | TGTGCCAGCAGCCGTTCTAGCGGGAGGGTTGGGAATGAGCAGTTCTTC
TRBJ1-2 | TRBD1 | 15 | . | TRBV5-1 | CASSGGQGGFYGYTF | TGCGCCAGCAGCGGTGGACAGGGGGGATTCTATGGCTACACCTTC
TRBJ2-1 | TRBD1 | 17 | . | TRBV7-2 | CASSSSQGALTYNEQFF | TGTGCCAGCAGCTCATCACAGGGGGCGCTGACCTACAATGAGCAGTTCTTC
TRBJ2-7 | . | 12 | . | TRBV7-6 | CASSQSGYEQYF | TGTGCCAGCAGCCAATCGGGGTACGAGCAGTACTTC
TRBJ2-3 | . | 15 | . | TRBV5-1 | CASSPTGGATDTQYF | TGCGCCAGCAGCCCAACAGGGGGGGCCACAGATACGCAGTATTTT
TRBJ2-1 | . | 16 | . | TRBV5-6 | CASSSDARSSYNEQFF | TGTGCCAGCAGCTCGGACGCACGGAGCTCCTACAATGAGCAGTTCTTC
TRBJ1-2 | . | 15 | . | TRBV30 | CAWRTWSPGNYGYTF | TGTGCCTGGCGGACTTGGAGTCCTGGGAACTATGGCTACACCTTC
TRBJ2-7 | . | 11 | . | TRBV10-3 | CAISELDEQYF | TGTGCCATCAGTGAGTTGGACGAGCAGTACTTC
TRBJ2-1 | . | 14 | few | TRBV30 | CAWIKGPAYNEQFF | TGTGCCTGGATTAAAGGGCCCGCATACAATGAGCAGTTCTTC
TRBJ2-3 | . | 16 | . | TRBV5-4 | CASTVDERGATDTQYF | TGTGCCAGCACCGTTGATGAGAGGGGGGCGACAGATACGCAGTATTTT